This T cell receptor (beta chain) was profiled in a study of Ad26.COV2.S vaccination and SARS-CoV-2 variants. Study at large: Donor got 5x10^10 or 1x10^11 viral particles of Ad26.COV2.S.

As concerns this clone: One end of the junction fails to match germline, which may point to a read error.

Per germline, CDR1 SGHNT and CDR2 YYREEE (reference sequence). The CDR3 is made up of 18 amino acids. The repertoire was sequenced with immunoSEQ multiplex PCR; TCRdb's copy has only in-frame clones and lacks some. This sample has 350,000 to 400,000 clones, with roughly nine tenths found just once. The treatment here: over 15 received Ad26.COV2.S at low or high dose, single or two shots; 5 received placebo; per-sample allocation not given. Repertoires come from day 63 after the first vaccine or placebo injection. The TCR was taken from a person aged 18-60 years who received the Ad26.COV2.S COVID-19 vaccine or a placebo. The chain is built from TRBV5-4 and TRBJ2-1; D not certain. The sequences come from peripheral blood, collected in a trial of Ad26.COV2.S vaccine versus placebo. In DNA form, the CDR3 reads TGTGCCAGCAGCTTGGGCGCCCAACTTAGGGCGAGTGGCAATCAGCAGTTCTTC. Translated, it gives CASSLGAQLRASGNQQFF.